This is a list of T cell receptor beta chains from one sample in a study of radiation and T cells in renal cell carcinoma. Repertoires were generated with immunoSEQ multiplex PCR, while TCRdb's copy carries only in-frame clones and drops some. The table shows about 90,000 clones, with roughly 82% occurring only once. The source was blood, collected from a patient whose treatment included radiotherapy and nephrectomy. Receptors were obtained from a man in his fifties or sixties with renal cell carcinoma. Each CDR3 is given without its conserved first and last residue. Clone sizes are given selectively: once, few, many, or a class where the clone is expanded.

v_call	clone_size	cdr3_aa
TRBV5-4	-	ASKKGGGSTDTQY
TRBV19	-	ASSIQGRSSGANVLT
TRBV2	-	ASSVGMGWDERLKLSYEQY
TRBV5-1	-	ASSLATGNTGELF
TRBV11-3	-	ASSPGQSTDTQY
TRBV6-5	-	ASSQAGLGAQY
TRBV7-7	-	ASSLGRQGFTGELF
TRBV4-1	-	ASSKPGLPVANTGELF
TRBV7-8	-	ASSLGRDRIYEQY
TRBV5-1	-	ASSLGSMEGAF
TRBV7-7	-	ASTAYEGQGQETQY
TRBV6-5	-	ASSPLGYEQY
TRBV6-6	-	ASRRTGTSGEQY
TRBV5-4	once	ASSLWGGGREQY
TRBV6-1	-	ASSQDPRDIWSYNEQF
TRBV7-2	-	ASSLEGTHATEAF
TRBV21-1	-	ASSSPRDREYEQY
TRBV6-5	-	ASRLGQDNSYEQY
TRBV20-1	-	SARPGLAPF
TRBV27	-	ASSSGSWTVSSYEQY
TRBV5-4	few	ASSPSAGPTFWDTDTQY
TRBV2	-	ASSTGQGASYNEQF
TRBV10-1	-	ASSDKTGYGYT
TRBV5-1	-	ASSLAGELF
TRBV5-6	-	ASSQPGRSSYEQY
TRBV7-9	few	ASSLAFGPLNTEAF
TRBV6-1	-	ASRPVGGAYEQY
TRBV2	-	ASSPAFNEQF
TRBV9	-	ASSVARGDRAYSGANVLT
TRBV18	-	ASSTRTTANYGYT
TRBV6-6	-	ASSYRSGTGQF
TRBV6-5	-	ASSTGRNTIY
TRBV19	-	ATSPTGTDTQY
TRBV5-1	-	ASSPGTLPDTQY
TRBV6-5	-	ASSQGHYTEAF
TRBV4-3	few	ASSQESRTGGGYT
TRBV6-1	-	ASSERGLRGGQPQH
TRBV19	-	ASSLGQFYEQY
TRBV5-1	once	ASSPTVGQATDTQY
TRBV6-5	-	ASSWDRGHTDTQY
TRBV15	-	ATSREPQETQY
TRBV28	-	ATLDRGGGYNEQF
TRBV7-9	-	ASSFHRAGGETQY
TRBV4-2	-	ASSPGLAGDTQY
TRBV6-5	-	ASCRSSYNSPLH
TRBV6-5	-	ASSYSPSFYGYT
TRBV27	-	ASKFAPGQGVYEQY
TRBV28	-	ASSWGEFEQY
TRBV28	-	ASSWAEDGYT